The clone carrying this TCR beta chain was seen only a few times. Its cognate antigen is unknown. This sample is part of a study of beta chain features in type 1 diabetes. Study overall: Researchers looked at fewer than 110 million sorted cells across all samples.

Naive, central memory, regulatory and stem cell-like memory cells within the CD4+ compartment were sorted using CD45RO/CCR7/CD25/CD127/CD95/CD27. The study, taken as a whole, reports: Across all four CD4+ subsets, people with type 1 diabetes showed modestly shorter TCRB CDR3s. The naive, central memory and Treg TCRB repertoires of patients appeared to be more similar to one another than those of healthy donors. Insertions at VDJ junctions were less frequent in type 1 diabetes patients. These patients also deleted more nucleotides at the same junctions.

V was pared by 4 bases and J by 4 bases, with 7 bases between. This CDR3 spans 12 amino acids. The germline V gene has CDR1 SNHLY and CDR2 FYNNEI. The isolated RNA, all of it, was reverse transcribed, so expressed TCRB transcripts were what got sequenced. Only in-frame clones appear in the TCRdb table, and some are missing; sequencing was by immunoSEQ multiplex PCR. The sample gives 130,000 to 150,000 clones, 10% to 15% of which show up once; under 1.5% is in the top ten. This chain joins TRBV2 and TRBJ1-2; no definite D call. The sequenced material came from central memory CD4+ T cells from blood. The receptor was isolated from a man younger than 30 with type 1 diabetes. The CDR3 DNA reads TGTGCCAGCAGTGGGCAGGTCTATGGCTACACCTTC. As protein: CASSGQVYGYTF.